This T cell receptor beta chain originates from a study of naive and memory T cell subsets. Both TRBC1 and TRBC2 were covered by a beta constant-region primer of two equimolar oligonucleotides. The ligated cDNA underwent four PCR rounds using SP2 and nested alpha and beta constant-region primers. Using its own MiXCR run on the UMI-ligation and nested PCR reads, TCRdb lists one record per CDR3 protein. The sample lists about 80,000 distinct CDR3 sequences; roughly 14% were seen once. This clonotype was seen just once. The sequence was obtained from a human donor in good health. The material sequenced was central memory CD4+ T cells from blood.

The CDR3 DNA reads as TGTGCCAGCAGCTTTGGGGGACAGGGCTACAATGAGCAGTTCTTC. Encoded protein: CASSFGGQGYNEQFF. The chain links TRBV11-3 to TRBJ2-1; 9 nucleotides agree with TRBD1. This CDR3 contains 15 residues. Germline CDR1 SGHNT, CDR2 YENEEA. The V gene end was trimmed by 3 bases and the J gene end by 3 bases; junction bases not matched to a gene: 3.